This TCR beta chain was recorded in a study of blood T cell repertoires in COVID-19. Study background: Italy, Spain and the United States were the sources of the convalescent and acute COVID-19 samples. T cells, B-cell-depleted T cells, or PBMCs supplied cDNA or gDNA.

In the original analysis: It was from reference gene primer amplification that nucleated cell counts were estimated. Only in-frame clones appear in the TCRdb table, and some are missing; sequencing was by immunoSEQ multiplex PCR. Clone size and the V and J calls come from that table; the DNA yielded D and trimming. Of some 250,000 clones listed, around 86% are singletons. CDR1 and CDR2 from the germline V gene are MNHEY and SVGAGI. The junction had 4 bases not matched to a gene; V was cut back by 5 bases and J by 3 bases. This CDR3 is 14 amino acids long. The TCR was taken from a woman aged 60-75 years with active or convalescent COVID-19. The source material was peripheral blood. This chain joins TRBV6-5 and TRBJ2-1; TRBD2 agrees at 7 bases. CDR3 coding DNA: TGTGCCAGCAGTCGCCGCGGGGGCTACAATGAGCAGTTCTTC. The encoded protein is CASSRRGGYNEQFF.